These 18 T cell receptor beta chains were sequenced from one sample in a study of T cell repertoires in cytomegalovirus infection. In TCRdb, the reads were re-called with MiXCR into one record per CDR3 protein. This repertoire shows approximately 170,000 distinct CDR3 sequences, under 20% found once; its top ten account for over 15%. The material sequenced was CD8+ T cells from PBMCs. Receptor source: a human donor in good health (CMV status not recorded). Some clones in this sample may be carry-over from other donors' samples.

The CDR3 nucleotides are TGTGCCAGCAGCGAAGGGTCTAGCAATCAGCCCCAGCATTTT. Amino acids: CASSEGSSNQPQHF. The chain links TRBV7-9 to TRBJ1-5; D gene ambiguous. Per germline, CDR1 SEHNR and CDR2 FQNEAQ (reference sequence). V gave up 5 bases and J gave up 0 bases, with 8 bases separating them. This CDR3 contains 14 residues.

The chain has TRBV7-9 and TRBJ2-2; TRBD1 agrees at 7 bases. V shed 4 bases and J 7 bases; nucleotides not matched to a gene: 6. Per germline, CDR1 SEHNR and CDR2 FQNEAQ (reference sequence). The CDR3 spans 14 residues. The CDR3 loop is CASSSDRESGELFF. The DNA of the CDR3 is TGTGCCAGCAGCTCCGACAGGGAGAGCGGGGAGCTGTTTTTT.

The rearrangement links TRBV5-4 to TRBJ2-1; maybe TRBD2 (6 bases). The CDR3 has 16 amino acids. The V and J ends lost 7 bases and 2 bases respectively, with 19 bases between them. The germline V gene encodes CDR1 SGHNT and CDR2 YYREEE (reference sequence). The chain's CDR3 is CASSLTPGLAYNEQFF. The CDR3 nucleotides read TGTGCCAGCTCCTTAACGCCGGGACTCGCCTACAATGAGCAGTTCTTC.

The chain has TRBV7-2 and TRBJ2-1, with TRBD2 identical over 9 bases. The CDR3 has 17 residues. J lost 9 bases, V lost 1 base, and 13 bases had no gene match. From germline, CDR1 is SGHTA and CDR2 FQGNSA. CDR3 sequence: CASSLEVRRGRAPEQFF. The CDR3 DNA sequence: TGTGCCAGCAGCTTAGAGGTTCGGCGCGGGAGGGCCCCTGAGCAGTTCTTC.

The table lists this clonotype with a few counts. The chain couples TRBV11-2 to TRBJ2-3; possible D gene TRBD2, 5 bases. CDR3 size: 15 residues. The V gene lost 0 bases and the J gene lost 3 bases, with 10 bases spanning the gap. Germline V CDR1 and CDR2: SGHAT, FQNNGV. The CDR3 DNA is TGTGCCAGCAGCTTAGATAGGCGGGTTACAGATACGCAGTATTTT. Amino acids: CASSLDRRVTDTQYF.

In this sample, this clonotype turned up a few times. The chain recombines TRBV15 with TRBJ1-2, with 7 nucleotides matching TRBD1. The CDR3 spans 15 residues. The junction had 7 bases not matched to a gene; V was cut back by 2 bases and J by 4 bases. CDR1 LNHNV and CDR2 YYDKDF come from the germline V gene (reference sequence). The CDR3 region is CATSRTGTDIYGYTF. The DNA for the CDR3 is TGTGCCACCAGCAGAACCGGGACAGACATCTATGGCTACACCTTC. The full variable domain, in which reference TRBV15 and TRBJ1-2 provide the parts outside the CDR3, is DAMVIQNPRYQVTQFGKPVTLSCSQTLNHNVMYWYQQKSSQAPKLLFHYYDKDFNNEADTPDNFQSRRPNTSFCFLDIRSPGLGDTAMYLCATSRTGTDIYGYTFGSGTRLTVV.

The chain recombines TRBV29-1 with TRBJ1-2; D unresolved. The CDR3 totals 11 residues. V was clipped by 5 bases and J by 3 bases, with 7 bases between them. Germline V gene lookup returns CDR1 SQVTM and CDR2 ANQGSEA. The CDR3 nucleotides are TGCAGCGTTCTTTTTGACTATGGCTACACCTTC. Translation: CSVLFDYGYTF. Drawing the rest from reference TRBV29-1 and TRBJ1-2, the complete variable domain is SAVISQKPSRDICQRGTSLTIQCQVDSQVTMMFWYRQQPGQSLTLIATANQGSEATYESGFVIDKFPISRPNLTFSTLTVSNMSPEDSSIYLCSVLFDYGYTFGSGTRLTVV.

This clonotype was observed many times. The rearrangement links TRBV7-9 to TRBJ2-1, with 8 nucleotides matching TRBD1. The CDR3 covers 16 residues. V shed 5 bases, J shed 0 bases, and the junction held 6 bases outside the gene matches. CDR1 SEHNR and CDR2 FQNEAQ come from the germline V gene (reference sequence). The DNA of the CDR3 is TGTGCCAGCAGCGGTTACAGGGGGAGCTCCTACAATGAGCAGTTCTTC. Its translation is CASSGYRGSSYNEQFF.

This clonotype was recorded a few times. The CDR3: CASSRLNTEAFF. For the CDR3, the DNA is TGTGCCAGCAGCAGACTGAACACTGAAGCTTTCTTT. This chain connects TRBV7-9 to TRBJ1-1, with D unclear. V was clipped by 5 bases and J by 0 bases, with 4 bases between them. Germline CDR1 SEHNR, CDR2 FQNEAQ (reference sequence). This CDR3 has 12 amino acids.

This clonotype was seen more than once but under ten times. The chain couples TRBV7-9 to TRBJ2-1; TRBD2 might be the D (6 bases). This CDR3 has 13 amino acids. Germline-derived CDR1 and CDR2 are SEHNR and FQNEAQ (reference sequence). V was pared by 0 bases and J by 8 bases, with 8 bases between. CDR3 bases: TGTGCCAGCAGCTTAGCCGGGAGCGATGAGCAGTTCTTC. This sequence encodes CASSLAGSDEQFF.

The chain recombines TRBV7-9 with TRBJ2-5, with D possibly called TRBD1 or TRBD2 (6 bases each). Germline lookup yields CDR1 SEHNR and CDR2 FQNEAQ (reference sequence). V lost 5 bases, J lost 7 bases, and 17 bases lay in between. The CDR3 is made up of 14 amino acids. This CDR3 reads CASSPGAGDGTQYF. CDR3 bases: TGTGCCAGCAGCCCGGGGGCCGGAGATGGGACCCAGTACTTC.

In its sample, this clonotype was seen a few times. The rearrangement links TRBV6-2 or TRBV6-3 to TRBJ2-5, with TRBD2 matching 14 bases. CDR3 length equals 18 residues. Losses at the gene ends were 2 bases for V and 1 base for J; bases not matched to a gene: 6. From germline, CDR1 is MNHEY and CDR2 SVGEGT. The CDR3 sequence is CASSYSEGLAGVQETQYF. As DNA, the CDR3 is TGTGCCAGCAGTTACAGTGAGGGACTAGCGGGGGTCCAAGAGACCCAGTACTTC.

The rearrangement uses TRBV28 and TRBJ1-5; tentatively, D is TRBD1 (6 bases). The CDR3 spans 14 residues. Per germline, CDR1 MDHEN and CDR2 SYDVKM. V lost 8 bases and J 7 bases, leaving 18 bases between the germline ends. CDR3 loop: CASRRQVLGQPQHF. CDR3 DNA sequence: TGTGCCAGCCGGAGACAGGTACTCGGCCAGCCCCAGCATTTT.

V and J are TRBV9 and TRBJ2-1; 12 bases agree with TRBD2. CDR1 and CDR2 (germline): SGDLS, YYNGEE. This CDR3 comprises 15 residues. V shed 4 bases, J shed 5 bases, and the junction held 4 bases outside the gene matches. CDR3 bases: TGTGCCAGCAGCCCTAGCGGGAGGGCCGACAATGAGCAGTTCTTC. Protein: CASSPSGRADNEQFF.

The chain employs TRBV20-1 and TRBJ2-2; 9 bases fit TRBD1. The length of the CDR3 is 13 residues. Germline trimming cut 5 bases from V and 5 bases from J; bases unmatched to any gene: 3. Germline lookup yields CDR1 DFQATT and CDR2 SNEGSKA (reference sequence). This CDR3 is CSAGTGSTGELFF. The CDR3 DNA reads TGCAGTGCTGGGACAGGGAGTACCGGGGAGCTGTTTTTT.

This clonotype has just a few counts. The rearrangement links TRBV7-9 to TRBJ2-6, with D possibly TRBD2 on 6 matching bases. The germline gives CDR1 SEHNR, CDR2 FQNEAQ (reference sequence). Trimming took 5 bases from V and 6 from J, leaving 20 bases between them. The CDR3 extends over 17 amino acids. The CDR3 sequence: CASSHRGTSSSANVLTF. In DNA form, the CDR3 reads TGTGCCAGCAGCCACCGAGGGACTTCATCATCGGCCAACGTCCTGACTTTC.

This clonotype has ten or more counts. This chain joins TRBV7-2 and TRBJ2-7; TRBD2 matches at 8 bases. The CDR3 has 14 amino acids. V lost 9 bases to trimming and J lost 4 bases; unmatched junction nucleotides: 11. Per the germline V gene, CDR1 is SGHTA and CDR2 is FQGNSA. The CDR3 loop is CASREAGGSYEQYF. The CDR3 bases are TGTGCCAGTAGAGAGGCGGGGGGCTCATACGAGCAGTACTTC.

Notes on this clonotype: One end of the junction varies from germline; a read error may be responsible. V usage is TRBV5-1 and J usage is TRBJ2-7; 7 nucleotides match TRBD2. The germline V gene has CDR1 SGHRS and CDR2 YFSETQ. The CDR3 spans 15 residues. DNA for the CDR3: TGCGCCAGCACCTTGGTGGGGGGGGGCTCCTACGAGCAGTACTTC. As protein: CASTLVGGGSYEQYF.